This T cell receptor beta chain was captured in a study of beta chain features in type 1 diabetes. Study results and caveats: Shorter TCRB CDR3s, moderately but significantly so, were found in Type 1 diabetes patients in all four CD4+ subsets.

CD4+ naive, central memory, regulatory and stem cell-like memory cells were sorted via CD45RO/CCR7/CD25/CD127/CD95/CD27. This clone was counted a few times. Its antigen is currently unknown. The germline V gene has CDR1 SGHTA and CDR2 FQGNSA. The V end was cut by 5 bases, the J end by 5 bases, with 15 bases between. There are 14 residues in the CDR3. The entirety of the isolated RNA underwent reverse transcription, so expressed TCRB transcripts were sequenced. TCRdb keeps only in-frame clones here, not all; method: immunoSEQ multiplex PCR. Of some 350,000 clones listed, roughly 12% were seen once; the top ten hold roughly 0.015%.

What was sequenced was naive CD4+ T cells from blood. The sequence was obtained from a woman between 18 and 29 years old with type 1 diabetes. The gene calls are TRBV7-2 and TRBJ1-1, with D perhaps matching TRBD1 (5 bases). This CDR3 is CASSPGGRVTEAFF. CDR3 bases: TGTGCCAGCAGCCCCGGCGGCAGGGTAACTGAAGCTTTCTTT.